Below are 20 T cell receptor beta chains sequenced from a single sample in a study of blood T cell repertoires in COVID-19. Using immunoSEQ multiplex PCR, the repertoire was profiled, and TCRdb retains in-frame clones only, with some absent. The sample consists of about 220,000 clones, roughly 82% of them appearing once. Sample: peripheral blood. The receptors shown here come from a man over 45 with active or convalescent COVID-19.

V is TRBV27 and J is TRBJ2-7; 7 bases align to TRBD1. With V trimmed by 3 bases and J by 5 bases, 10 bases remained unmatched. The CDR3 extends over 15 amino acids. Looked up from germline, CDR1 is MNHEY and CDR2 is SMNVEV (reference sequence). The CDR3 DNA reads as TGTGCCAGCAGTTTCGGTATCGGCAGGGGGAACGAGCAGTACTTC. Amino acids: CASSFGIGRGNEQYF.

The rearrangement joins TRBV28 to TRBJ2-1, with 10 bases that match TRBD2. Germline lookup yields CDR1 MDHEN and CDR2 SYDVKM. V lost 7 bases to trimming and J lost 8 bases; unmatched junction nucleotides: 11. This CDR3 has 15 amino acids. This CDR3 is CASTSTLAGWDEQFF. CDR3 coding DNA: TGTGCCAGCACATCAACACTAGCGGGATGGGATGAGCAGTTCTTC.

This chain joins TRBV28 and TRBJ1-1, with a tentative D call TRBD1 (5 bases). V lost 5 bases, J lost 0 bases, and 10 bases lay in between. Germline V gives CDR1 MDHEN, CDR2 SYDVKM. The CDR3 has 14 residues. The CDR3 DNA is TGTGCCAGCAGTCCCGCAGGGATGAACACTGAAGCTTTCTTT. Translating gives CASSPAGMNTEAFF.

The CDR3 nucleotides read TGCGCCAGCAGGAACTTAGCGGGAGGGTCCTACAATGAGCAGTTCTTC. Protein product: CASRNLAGGSYNEQFF. The chain uses TRBV5-1 and TRBJ2-1; 11 positions match TRBD2. With V trimmed by 5 bases and J by 1 base, 5 bases remained unmatched. Germline loops: CDR1 SGHRS, CDR2 YFSETQ. This CDR3 spans 16 amino acids.

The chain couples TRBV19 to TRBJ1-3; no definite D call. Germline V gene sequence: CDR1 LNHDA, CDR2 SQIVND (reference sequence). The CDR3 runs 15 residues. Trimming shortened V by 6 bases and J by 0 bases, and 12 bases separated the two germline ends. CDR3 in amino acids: CASRSRIASGNTIYF. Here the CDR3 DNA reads TGTGCCAGTAGATCCCGCATAGCCTCTGGAAACACCATATATTTT.

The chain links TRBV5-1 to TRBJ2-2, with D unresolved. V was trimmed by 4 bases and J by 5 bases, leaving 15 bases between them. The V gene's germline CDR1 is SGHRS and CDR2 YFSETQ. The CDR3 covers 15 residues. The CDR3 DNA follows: TGCGCCAGCAGCCCCCCTCTCCCCGGGACCGGGGAGCTGTTTTTT. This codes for CASSPPLPGTGELFF.

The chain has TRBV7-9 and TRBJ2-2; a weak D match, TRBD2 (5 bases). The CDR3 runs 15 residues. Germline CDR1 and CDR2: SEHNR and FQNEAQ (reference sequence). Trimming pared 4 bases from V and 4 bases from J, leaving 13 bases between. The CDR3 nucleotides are TGTGCCAGCAGCTCGAAGAGGGAGCTCACCGGGGAGCTGTTTTTT. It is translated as CASSSKRELTGELFF.

The CDR3 bases are TGTGCCAGCAGCCAAGATGGGGACACCGTTCCCGACCAAGGAGCTTTCTTT. It codes for CASSQDGDTVPDQGAFF. This chain uses TRBV4-2 with TRBJ1-1, with TRBD1 as a possible D gene (6 bases). The CDR3 extends over 17 amino acids. Looked up from germline, CDR1 is LGHNA and CDR2 is YNFKEQ. Trimming removed 0 bases from V and 10 bases from J, with 24 bases in between.

The CDR3 here is CASSLAGGAGYTF. The CDR3 DNA reads as TGTGCCAGCAGCTTAGCAGGGGGAGCTGGCTACACCTTC. The rearrangement links TRBV7-9 to TRBJ1-2; tentative D call: TRBD1 (6 bases). V was clipped by 0 bases and J by 7 bases, with 9 bases between them. Germline V gene lookup returns CDR1 SEHNR and CDR2 FQNEAQ (reference sequence). The CDR3 contains 13 residues.

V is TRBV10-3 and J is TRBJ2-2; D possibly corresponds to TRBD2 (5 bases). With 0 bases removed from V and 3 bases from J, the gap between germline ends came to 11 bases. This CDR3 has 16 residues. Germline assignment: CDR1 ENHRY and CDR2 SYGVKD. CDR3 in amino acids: CAISESRAGDTGELFF. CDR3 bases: TGTGCCATCAGTGAGTCGAGGGCAGGAGACACCGGGGAGCTGTTTTTT.

The chain's CDR3 is CASSVVGTSGGDATGELFF. In DNA form, the CDR3 reads TGTGCCAGCAGCGTAGTGGGGACTAGCGGGGGGGATGCCACCGGGGAGCTGTTTTTT. V and J are TRBV9 and TRBJ2-2; 16 bases agree with TRBD2. CDR1 SGDLS and CDR2 YYNGEE come from the germline V gene. CDR3 length equals 19 residues. V lost 0 bases, J lost 4 bases, and 6 bases stayed unmatched.

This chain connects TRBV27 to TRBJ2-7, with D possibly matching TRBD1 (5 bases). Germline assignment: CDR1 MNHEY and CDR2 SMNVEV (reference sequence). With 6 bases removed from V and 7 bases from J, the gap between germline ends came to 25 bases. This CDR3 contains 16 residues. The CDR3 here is CASSHASLKQVREQYV. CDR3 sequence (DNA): TGTGCCAGCAGCCACGCTTCCCTTAAACAGGTGAGGGAGCAGTACGTC.

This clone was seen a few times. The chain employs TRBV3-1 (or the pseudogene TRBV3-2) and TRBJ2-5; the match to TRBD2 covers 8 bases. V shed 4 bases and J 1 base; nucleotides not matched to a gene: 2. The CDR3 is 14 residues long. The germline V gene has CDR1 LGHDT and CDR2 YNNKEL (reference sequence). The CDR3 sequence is CASSLAGFQETQYF. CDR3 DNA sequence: TGTGCCAGCAGCCTAGCGGGGTTCCAAGAGACCCAGTACTTC.

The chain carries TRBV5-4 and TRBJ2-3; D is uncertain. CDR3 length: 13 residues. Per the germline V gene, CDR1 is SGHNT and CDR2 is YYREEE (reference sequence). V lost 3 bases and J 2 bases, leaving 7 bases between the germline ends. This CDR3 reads CASSSGFTDTQYF. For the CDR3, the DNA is TGTGCCAGCAGCTCAGGATTCACAGATACGCAGTATTTT.

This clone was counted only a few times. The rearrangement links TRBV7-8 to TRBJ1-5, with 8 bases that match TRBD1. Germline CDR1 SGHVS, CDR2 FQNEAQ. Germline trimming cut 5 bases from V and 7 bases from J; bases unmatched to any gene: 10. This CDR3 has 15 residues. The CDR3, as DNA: TGTGCCAGCAGCAGCTTTCAGGGGGCACACCAGCCCCAGCATTTT. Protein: CASSSFQGAHQPQHF.

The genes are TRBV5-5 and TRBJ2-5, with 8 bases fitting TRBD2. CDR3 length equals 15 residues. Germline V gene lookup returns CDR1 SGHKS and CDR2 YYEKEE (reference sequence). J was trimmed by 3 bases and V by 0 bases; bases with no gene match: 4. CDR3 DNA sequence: TGTGCCAGCAGCTTGGCCCGAGCGGGAGAAGAGACCCAGTACTTC. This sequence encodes CASSLARAGEETQYF.

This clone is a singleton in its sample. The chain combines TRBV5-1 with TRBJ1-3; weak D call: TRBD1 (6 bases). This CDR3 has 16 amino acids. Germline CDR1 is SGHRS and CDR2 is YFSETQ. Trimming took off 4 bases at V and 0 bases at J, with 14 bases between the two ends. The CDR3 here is CASSPGGGHSGNTIYF. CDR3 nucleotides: TGCGCCAGCAGCCCCGGCGGGGGGCACTCTGGAAACACCATATATTTT.

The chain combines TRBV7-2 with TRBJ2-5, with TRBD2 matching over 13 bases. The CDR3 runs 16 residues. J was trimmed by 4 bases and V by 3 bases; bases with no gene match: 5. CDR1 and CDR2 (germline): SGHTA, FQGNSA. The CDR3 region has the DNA TGTGCCAGCAGCTTCACTAGCGGGGGGGCTGGAGAGACCCAGTACTTC. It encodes CASSFTSGGAGETQYF.

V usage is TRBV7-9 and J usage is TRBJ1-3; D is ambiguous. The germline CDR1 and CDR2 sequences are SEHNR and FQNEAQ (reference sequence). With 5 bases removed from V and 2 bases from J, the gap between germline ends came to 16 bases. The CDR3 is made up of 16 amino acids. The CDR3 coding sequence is TGTGCCAGCAGCCCAATAACAAGCGCGACTGGAAACACCATATATTTT. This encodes CASSPITSATGNTIYF.

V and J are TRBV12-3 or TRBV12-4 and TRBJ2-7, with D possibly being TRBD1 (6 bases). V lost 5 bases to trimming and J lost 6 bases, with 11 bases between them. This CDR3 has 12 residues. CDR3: CASSEQGGEQYV. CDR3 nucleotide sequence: TGTGCCAGCAGTGAACAGGGCGGCGAGCAGTACGTC.